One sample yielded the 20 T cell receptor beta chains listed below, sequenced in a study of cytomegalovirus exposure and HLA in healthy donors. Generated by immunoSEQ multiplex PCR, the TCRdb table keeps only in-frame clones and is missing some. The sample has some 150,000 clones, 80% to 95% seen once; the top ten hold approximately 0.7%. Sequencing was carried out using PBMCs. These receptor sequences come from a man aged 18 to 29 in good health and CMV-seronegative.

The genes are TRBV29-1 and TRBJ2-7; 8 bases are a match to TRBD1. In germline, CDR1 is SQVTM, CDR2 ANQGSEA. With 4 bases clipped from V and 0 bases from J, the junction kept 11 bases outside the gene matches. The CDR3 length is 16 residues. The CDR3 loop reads CSVVGARTGNSYEQYF. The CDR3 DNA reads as TGCAGCGTTGTCGGGGCGCGGACAGGGAACTCCTACGAGCAGTACTTC.

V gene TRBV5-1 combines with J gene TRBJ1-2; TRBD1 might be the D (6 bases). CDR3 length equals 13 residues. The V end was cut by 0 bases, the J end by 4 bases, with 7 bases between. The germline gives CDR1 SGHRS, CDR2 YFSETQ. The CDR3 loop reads CASSLGDTYGYTF. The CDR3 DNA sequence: TGCGCCAGCAGCTTGGGGGACACCTATGGCTACACCTTC.

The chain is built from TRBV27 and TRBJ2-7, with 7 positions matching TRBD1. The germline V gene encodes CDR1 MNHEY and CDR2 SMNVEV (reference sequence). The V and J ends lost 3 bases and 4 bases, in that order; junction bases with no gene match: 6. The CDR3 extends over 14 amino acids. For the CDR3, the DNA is TGTGCCAGCAGTTTGAGCAGGGGGAATTACGAGCAGTACTTC. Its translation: CASSLSRGNYEQYF.

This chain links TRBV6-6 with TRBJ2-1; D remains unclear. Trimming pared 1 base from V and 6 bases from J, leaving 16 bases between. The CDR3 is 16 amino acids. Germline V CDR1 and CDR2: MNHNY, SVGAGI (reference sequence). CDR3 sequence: CASSYYRSSPLNEQFF. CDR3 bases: TGTGCCAGCAGTTACTACCGGTCCTCGCCACTCAATGAGCAGTTCTTC.

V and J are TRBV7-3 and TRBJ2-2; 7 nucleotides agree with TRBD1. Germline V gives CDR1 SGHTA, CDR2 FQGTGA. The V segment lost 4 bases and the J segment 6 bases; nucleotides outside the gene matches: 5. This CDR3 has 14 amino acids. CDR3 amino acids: CASSSHRGAGELFF. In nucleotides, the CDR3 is TGTGCCAGCAGCTCCCACAGGGGTGCCGGGGAGCTGTTTTTT.

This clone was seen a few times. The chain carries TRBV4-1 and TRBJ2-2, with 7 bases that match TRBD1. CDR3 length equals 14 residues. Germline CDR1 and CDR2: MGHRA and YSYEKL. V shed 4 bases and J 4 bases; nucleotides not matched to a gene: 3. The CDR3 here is CASSPGTATGELFF. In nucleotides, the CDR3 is TGCGCCAGCAGCCCCGGGACAGCCACCGGGGAGCTGTTTTTT.

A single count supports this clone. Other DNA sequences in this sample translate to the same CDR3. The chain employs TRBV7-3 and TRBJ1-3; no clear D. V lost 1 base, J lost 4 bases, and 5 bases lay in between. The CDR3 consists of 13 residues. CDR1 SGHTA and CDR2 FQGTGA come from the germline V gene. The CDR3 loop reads CASSLNSGNTIYF. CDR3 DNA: TGTGCCAGCAGCTTAAATAGCGGAAACACCATATATTTT.

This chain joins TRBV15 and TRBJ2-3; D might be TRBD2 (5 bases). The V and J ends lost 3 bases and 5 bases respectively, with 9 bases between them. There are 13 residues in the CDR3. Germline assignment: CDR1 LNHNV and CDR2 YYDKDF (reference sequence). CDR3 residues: CATSRDLGDTQYF. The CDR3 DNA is TGTGCCACCAGCAGGGACTTGGGAGATACGCAGTATTTT.

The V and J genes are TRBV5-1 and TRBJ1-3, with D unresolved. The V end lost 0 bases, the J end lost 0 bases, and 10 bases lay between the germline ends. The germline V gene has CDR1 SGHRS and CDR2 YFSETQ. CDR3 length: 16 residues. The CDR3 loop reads CASSLVTGDSGNTIYF. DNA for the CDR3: TGCGCCAGCAGCTTGGTTACGGGTGACTCTGGAAACACCATATATTTT.

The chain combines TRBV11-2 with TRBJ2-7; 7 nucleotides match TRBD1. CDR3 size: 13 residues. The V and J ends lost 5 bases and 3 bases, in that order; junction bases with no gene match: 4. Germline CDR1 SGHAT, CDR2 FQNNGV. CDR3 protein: CASSASGGYEQYF. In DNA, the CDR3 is TGTGCCAGCAGCGCCTCAGGGGGCTACGAGCAGTACTTC.

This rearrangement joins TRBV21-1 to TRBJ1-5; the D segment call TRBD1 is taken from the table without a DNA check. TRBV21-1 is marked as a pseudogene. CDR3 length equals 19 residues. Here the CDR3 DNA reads TGTGCCAGCAGCGCCTCCCGGGACAGGGGGCGACGGGGCAATCAGCCCCAGCATTTT. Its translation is CASSASRDRGRRGNQPQHF.

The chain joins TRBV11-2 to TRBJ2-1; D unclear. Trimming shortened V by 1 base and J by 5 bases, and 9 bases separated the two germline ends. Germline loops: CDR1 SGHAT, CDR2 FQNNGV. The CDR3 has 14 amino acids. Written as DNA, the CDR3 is TGTGCCAGCAGCTTAGTTGGGCCAAACAATGAGCAGTTCTTC. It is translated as CASSLVGPNNEQFF.

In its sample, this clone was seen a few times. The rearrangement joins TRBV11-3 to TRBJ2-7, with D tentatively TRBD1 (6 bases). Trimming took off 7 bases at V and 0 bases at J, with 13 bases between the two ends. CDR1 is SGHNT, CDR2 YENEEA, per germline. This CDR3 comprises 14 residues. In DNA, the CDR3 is TGTGCCAGCACCAGGGGACCGAGCTCCTACGAGCAGTACTTC. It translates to CASTRGPSSYEQYF. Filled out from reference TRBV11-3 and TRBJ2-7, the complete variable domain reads EAGVVQSPRYKIIEKKQPVAFWCNPISGHNTLYWYLQNLGQGPELLIRYENEEAVDDSQLPKDRFSAERLKGVDSTLKIQPAELGDSAVYLCASTRGPSSYEQYFGPGTRLTVT.

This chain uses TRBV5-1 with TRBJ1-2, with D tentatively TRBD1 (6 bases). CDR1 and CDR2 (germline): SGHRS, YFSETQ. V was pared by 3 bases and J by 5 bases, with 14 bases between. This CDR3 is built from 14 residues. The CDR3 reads CASSYSGASYGYTF. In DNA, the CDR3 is TGCGCCAGCAGCTATTCAGGGGCCTCGTATGGCTACACCTTC.

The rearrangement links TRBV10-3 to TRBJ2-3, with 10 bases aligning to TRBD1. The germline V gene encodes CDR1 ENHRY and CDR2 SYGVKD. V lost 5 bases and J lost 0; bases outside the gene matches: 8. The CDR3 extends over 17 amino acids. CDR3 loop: CAISSSTGQGSTDTQYF. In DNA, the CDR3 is TGTGCCATCAGTTCAAGCACGGGACAGGGGAGCACAGATACGCAGTATTTT.

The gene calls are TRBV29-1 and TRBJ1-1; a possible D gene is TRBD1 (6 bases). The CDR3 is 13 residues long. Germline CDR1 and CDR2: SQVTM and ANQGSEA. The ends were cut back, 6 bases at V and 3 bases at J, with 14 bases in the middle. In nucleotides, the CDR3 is TGCAGCGTGCGTCAGGGGCCCTACACTGAAGCTTTCTTT. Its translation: CSVRQGPYTEAFF. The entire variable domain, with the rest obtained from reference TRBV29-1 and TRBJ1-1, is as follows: SAVISQKPSRDICQRGTSLTIQCQVDSQVTMMFWYRQQPGQSLTLIATANQGSEATYESGFVIDKFPISRPNLTFSTLTVSNMSPEDSSIYLCSVRQGPYTEAFFGQGTRLTVV.

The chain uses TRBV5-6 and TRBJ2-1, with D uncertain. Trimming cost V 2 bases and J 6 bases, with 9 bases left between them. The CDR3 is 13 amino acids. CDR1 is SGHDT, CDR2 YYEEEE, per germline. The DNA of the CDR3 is TGTGCCAGCAGCTTTGCGAGGCTCAATGAGCAGTTCTTC. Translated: CASSFARLNEQFF.

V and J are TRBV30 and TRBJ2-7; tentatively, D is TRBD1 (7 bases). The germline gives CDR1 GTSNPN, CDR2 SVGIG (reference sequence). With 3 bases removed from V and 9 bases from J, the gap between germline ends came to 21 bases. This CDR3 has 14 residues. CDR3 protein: CAWSPWDPQGGQYF. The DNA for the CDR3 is TGTGCCTGGAGCCCCTGGGACCCGCAGGGGGGGCAGTACTTC.

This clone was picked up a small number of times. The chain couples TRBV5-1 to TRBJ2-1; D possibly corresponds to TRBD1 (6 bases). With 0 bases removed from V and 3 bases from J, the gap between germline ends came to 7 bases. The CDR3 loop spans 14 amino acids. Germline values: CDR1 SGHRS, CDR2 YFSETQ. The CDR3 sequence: CASSLGDNYNEQFF. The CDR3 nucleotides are TGCGCCAGCAGCTTGGGGGACAACTACAATGAGCAGTTCTTC.

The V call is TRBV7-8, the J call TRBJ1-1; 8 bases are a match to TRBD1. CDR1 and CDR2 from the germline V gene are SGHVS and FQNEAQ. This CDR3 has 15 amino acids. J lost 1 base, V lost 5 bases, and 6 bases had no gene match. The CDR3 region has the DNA TGTGCCAGCAGCCTAAACGGACAGGGGAACACTGAAGCTTTCTTT. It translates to CASSLNGQGNTEAFF.